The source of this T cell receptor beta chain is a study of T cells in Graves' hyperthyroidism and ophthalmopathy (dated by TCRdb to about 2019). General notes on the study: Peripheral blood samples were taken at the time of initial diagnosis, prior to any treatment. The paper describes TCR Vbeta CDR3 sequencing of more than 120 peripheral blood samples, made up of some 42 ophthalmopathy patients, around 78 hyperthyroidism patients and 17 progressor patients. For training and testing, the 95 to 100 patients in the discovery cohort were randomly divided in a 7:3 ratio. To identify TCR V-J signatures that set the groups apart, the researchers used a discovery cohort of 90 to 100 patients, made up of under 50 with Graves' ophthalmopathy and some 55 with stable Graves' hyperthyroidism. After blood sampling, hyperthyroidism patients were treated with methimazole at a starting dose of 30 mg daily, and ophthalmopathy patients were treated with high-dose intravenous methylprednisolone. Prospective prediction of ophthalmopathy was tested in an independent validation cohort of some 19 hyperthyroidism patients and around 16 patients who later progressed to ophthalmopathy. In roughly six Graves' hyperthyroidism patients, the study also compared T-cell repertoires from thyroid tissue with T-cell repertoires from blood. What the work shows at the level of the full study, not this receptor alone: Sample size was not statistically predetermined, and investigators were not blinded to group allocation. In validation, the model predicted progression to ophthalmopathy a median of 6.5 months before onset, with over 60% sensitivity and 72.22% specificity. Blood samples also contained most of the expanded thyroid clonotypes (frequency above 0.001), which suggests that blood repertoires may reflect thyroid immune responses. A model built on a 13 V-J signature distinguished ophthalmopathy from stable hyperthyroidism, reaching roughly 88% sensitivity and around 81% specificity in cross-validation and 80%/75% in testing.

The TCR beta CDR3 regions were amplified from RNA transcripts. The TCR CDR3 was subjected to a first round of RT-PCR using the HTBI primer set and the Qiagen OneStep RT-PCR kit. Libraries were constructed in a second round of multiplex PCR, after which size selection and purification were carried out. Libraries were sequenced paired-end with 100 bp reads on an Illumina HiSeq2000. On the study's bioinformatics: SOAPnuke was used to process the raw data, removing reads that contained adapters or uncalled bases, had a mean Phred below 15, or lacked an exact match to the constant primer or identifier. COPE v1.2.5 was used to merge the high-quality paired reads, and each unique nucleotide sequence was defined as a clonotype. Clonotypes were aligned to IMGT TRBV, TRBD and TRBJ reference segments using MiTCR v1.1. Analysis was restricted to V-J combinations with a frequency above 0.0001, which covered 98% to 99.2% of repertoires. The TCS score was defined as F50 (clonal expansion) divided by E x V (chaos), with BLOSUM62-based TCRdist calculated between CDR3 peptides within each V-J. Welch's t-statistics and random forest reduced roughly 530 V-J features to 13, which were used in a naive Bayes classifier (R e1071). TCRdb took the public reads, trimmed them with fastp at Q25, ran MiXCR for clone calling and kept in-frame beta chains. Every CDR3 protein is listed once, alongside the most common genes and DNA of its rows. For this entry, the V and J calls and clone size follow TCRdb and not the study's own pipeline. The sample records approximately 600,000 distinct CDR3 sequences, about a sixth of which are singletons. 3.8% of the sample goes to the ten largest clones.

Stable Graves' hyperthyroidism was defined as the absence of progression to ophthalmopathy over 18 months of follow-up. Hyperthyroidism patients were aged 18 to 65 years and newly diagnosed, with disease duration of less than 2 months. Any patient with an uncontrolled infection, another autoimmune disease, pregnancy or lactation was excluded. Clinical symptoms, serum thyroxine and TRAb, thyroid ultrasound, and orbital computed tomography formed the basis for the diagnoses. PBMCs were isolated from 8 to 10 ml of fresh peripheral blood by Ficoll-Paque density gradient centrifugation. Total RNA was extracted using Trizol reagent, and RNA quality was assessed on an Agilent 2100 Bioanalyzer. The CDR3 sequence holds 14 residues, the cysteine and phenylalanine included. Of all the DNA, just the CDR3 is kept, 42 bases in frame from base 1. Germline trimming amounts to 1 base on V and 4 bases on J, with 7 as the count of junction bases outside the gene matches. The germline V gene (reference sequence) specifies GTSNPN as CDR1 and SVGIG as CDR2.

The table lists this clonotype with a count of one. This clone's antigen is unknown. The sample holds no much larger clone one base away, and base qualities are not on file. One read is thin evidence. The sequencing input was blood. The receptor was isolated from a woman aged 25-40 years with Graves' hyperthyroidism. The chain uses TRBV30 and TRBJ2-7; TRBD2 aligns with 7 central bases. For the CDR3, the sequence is CAWSEGGSRYEQYF. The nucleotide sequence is TGTGCCTGGAGTGAGGGCGGGAGCAGGTACGAGCAGTACTTC.